Listed below are T cell receptor beta chains from one sample, sequenced in a study of lymphopenia after photon versus proton radiotherapy. Repertoires were generated with immunoSEQ multiplex PCR, while TCRdb's copy carries only in-frame clones and drops some. The table lists roughly 63,000 clones, approximately 84% of them singletons. Material: peripheral blood, obtained from a patient treated with proton-based radiotherapy. The receptors come from a man aged 55 to 70 with pancreatic cancer. Each CDR3 is given without its conserved first and last residue. Part of the rows lack a size; the others show once, few, many or a class for expanded clones.

v_gene	j_gene	abundance	CDR3aa
TRBV5-6	TRBJ2-7	once	ASSSLYEQY
TRBV7-2	TRBJ2-7	.	ASSYGRGLAEEQY
TRBV30	TRBJ2-1	.	AWSATRKGFRNEQF
TRBV5-6	TRBJ2-7	.	ASSPIGQDSSYEQY
TRBV5-1	TRBJ2-1	.	ASSWTGVSYNEQF
TRBV28	TRBJ1-6	.	ASSTTPGASPLH
TRBV4-1	TRBJ2-7	.	ASSHYRDLTYEQY
TRBV19	TRBJ1-5	few	ASIYRVGSNPFNQPQH
TRBV15	TRBJ2-1	.	ATSRGQYNEQF
TRBV5-1	TRBJ2-2	.	ASMWGNRPSSTGELF
TRBV7-2	TRBJ2-1	.	ASSLISGRGSYNEQF
TRBV5-4	TRBJ2-1	few	ASSLLAGGYNEQF
TRBV28	TRBJ2-5	.	ASSLNGGGVTQY
TRBV5-1	TRBJ1-1	.	ASSSDRGTEAF
TRBV7-2	TRBJ1-5	.	ASSPRDRNQPQH
TRBV13	TRBJ1-4	.	ASSTDRGAEKLF
TRBV7-2	TRBJ2-4	.	ASSPRGGTENIQY
TRBV9	TRBJ2-3	.	ASRSRTDTQY
TRBV6-5	TRBJ2-7	.	ASSPAFRNEQY
TRBV19	TRBJ2-7	.	ASSIAGTSSYEQY
TRBV5-6	TRBJ2-7	.	ASSSQEWRGGDEQY
TRBV5-4	TRBJ2-1	.	ASSLVAGGGGNEQF
TRBV15	TRBJ2-5	once	ATSRGVQETQY
TRBV5-1	TRBJ2-1	.	ASSETGVSYNEQF
TRBV5-4	TRBJ1-4	once	ASSWGSRTNEKLF
TRBV15	TRBJ2-3	.	ATSRAGFGVTDTQY
TRBV30	TRBJ2-1	.	AWSRSTAYNEQF
TRBV7-3	TRBJ2-3	.	ASSHPGLAKFTDTQY
TRBV7-8	TRBJ1-3	.	ASSLGPVSSGNTIY
TRBV6-4	TRBJ1-3	.	AINRGNTIY
TRBV19	TRBJ2-7	.	ATKENYEQY
TRBV6-5	TRBJ1-2	.	ASSSDRFYGYT
TRBV5-4	TRBJ2-6	.	ASSPRGGLEANVLT
TRBV2	TRBJ2-4	.	ASRGTGQNIQY
TRBV29-1	TRBJ2-1	.	SVNPGLDNEQF
TRBV28	TRBJ1-4	.	ASRPPGGGWGEKLF
TRBV6-1	TRBJ1-4	.	ASLQWTGNEKLF
TRBV4-1	TRBJ2-1	.	ASSPGLAGVFNEQF
TRBV6-6	TRBJ2-3	.	ASSHEGLAATDTQY
TRBV6-1	TRBJ1-2	.	ASSEGGRLALYT
TRBV5-4	TRBJ2-2	.	ASSFLITSENTGELF
TRBV29-1	TRBJ2-3	.	SVGDRPGRDTQY
TRBV27	TRBJ2-1	.	ASSSPGLAGPNEQF
TRBV11-2	TRBJ2-7	once	ASSVPGEPYEQY
TRBV6-1	TRBJ1-5	.	ASSPTGGNQPQH
TRBV9	TRBJ2-7	.	ASSSAGLASEQY
TRBV30	TRBJ2-2	once	AWSVRELGELF
TRBV9	TRBJ2-6	.	ASSVTPTGAGANVLT
TRBV27	TRBJ2-3	.	ASSFRRPDTDTQY
TRBV5-4	TRBJ1-2	.	ASSPGQGRYGYT
TRBV4-1	TRBJ2-1	.	ASSQGPGLAGGSEQF
TRBV2	.	once	ASSEAAAETYEQY
TRBV29-1	TRBJ2-3	.	SVVQGTNTQY
TRBV5-8	TRBJ2-1	.	ASSVGRNEQF
TRBV6-6	TRBJ1-2	.	ASSYSGDGYT